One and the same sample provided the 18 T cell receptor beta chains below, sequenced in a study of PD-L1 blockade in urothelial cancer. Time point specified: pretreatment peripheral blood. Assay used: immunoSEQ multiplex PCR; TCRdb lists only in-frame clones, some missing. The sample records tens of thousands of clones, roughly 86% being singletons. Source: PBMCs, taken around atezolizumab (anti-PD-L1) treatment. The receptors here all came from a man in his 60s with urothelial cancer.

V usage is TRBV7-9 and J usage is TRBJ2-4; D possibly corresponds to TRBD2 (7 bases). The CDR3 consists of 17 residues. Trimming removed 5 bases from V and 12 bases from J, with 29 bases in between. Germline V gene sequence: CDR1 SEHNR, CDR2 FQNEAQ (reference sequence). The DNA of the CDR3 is TGTGCCAGCAGCGCCACCAAGGGGGGGGTTGGCTTAGACAATCAGTACTTC. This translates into CASSATKGGVGLDNQYF. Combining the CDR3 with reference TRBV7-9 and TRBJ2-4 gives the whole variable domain DTGVSQNPRHKITKRGQNVTFRCDPISEHNRLYWYRQTLGQGPEFLTYFQNEAQLEKSRLLSDRFSAERPKGSFSTLEIQRTEQGDSAMYLCASSATKGGVGLDNQYFGAGTRLSVL.

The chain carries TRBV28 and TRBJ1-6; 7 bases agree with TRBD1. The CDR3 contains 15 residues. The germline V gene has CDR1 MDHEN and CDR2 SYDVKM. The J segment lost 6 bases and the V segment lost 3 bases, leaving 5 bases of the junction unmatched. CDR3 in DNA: TGTGCCAGCAGTTTGAGGCAGGGGGTTAATTCACCCCTCCACTTT. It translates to CASSLRQGVNSPLHF.

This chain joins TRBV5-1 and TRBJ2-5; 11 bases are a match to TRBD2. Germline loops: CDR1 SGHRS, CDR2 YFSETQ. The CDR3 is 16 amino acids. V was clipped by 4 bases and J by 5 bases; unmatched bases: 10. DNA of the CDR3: TGCGCCAGCAGCCTGACTAGCGGGGTAACTTTTGAGACCCAGTACTTC. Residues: CASSLTSGVTFETQYF.

The CDR3 spells CASSPVGQNTEAFF. CDR3 nucleotide sequence: TGTGCCAGCTCACCGGTTGGGCAGAACACTGAAGCTTTCTTT. The gene calls are TRBV18 and TRBJ1-1, with D hard to call. CDR3 length equals 14 residues. CDR1 and CDR2 (germline): KGHSH, LQKENI. V was clipped by 3 bases and J by 1 base, with 9 bases between them.

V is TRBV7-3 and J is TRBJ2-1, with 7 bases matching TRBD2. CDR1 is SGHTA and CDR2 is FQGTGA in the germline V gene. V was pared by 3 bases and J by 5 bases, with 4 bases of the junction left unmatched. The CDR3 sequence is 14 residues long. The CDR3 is CASSFPAGNNEQFF. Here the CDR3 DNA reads TGTGCCAGCAGCTTCCCAGCGGGGAACAATGAGCAGTTCTTC.

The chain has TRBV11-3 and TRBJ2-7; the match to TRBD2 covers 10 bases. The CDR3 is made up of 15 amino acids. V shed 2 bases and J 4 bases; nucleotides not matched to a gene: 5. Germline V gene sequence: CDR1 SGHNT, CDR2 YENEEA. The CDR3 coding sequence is TGTGCCAGCAGCTTAATAGCGGGGGGTTCTTACGAGCAGTACTTC. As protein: CASSLIAGGSYEQYF. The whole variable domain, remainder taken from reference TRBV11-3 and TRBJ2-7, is EAGVVQSPRYKIIEKKQPVAFWCNPISGHNTLYWYLQNLGQGPELLIRYENEEAVDDSQLPKDRFSAERLKGVDSTLKIQPAELGDSAVYLCASSLIAGGSYEQYFGPGTRLTVT.

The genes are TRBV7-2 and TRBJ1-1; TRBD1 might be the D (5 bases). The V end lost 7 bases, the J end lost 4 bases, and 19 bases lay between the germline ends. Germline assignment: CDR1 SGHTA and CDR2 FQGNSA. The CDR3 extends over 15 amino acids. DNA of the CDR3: TGTGCCAGCAACAGACAGAACGCCCTGAGCACTGAAGCTTTCTTT. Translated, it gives CASNRQNALSTEAFF. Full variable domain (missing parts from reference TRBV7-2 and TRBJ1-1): GAGVSQSPSNKVTEKGKDVELRCDPISGHTALYWYRQSLGQGLEFLIYFQGNSAPDKSGLPSDRFSAERTGGSVSTLTIQRTQQEDSAVYLCASNRQNALSTEAFFGQGTRLTVV.

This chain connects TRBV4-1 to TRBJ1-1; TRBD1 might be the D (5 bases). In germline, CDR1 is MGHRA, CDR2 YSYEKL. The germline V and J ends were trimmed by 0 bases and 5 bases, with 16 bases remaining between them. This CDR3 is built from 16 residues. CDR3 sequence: CASSQDTQALGTEAFF. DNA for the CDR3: TGCGCCAGCAGCCAAGATACACAGGCTTTGGGAACTGAAGCTTTCTTT.

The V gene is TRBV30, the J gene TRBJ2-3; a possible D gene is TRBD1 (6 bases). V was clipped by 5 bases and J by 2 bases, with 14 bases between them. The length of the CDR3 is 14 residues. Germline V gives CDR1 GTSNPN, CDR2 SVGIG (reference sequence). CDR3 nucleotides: TGTGCCTGGTCACGTGGGGGCCACACAGATACGCAGTATTTT. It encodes CAWSRGGHTDTQYF.

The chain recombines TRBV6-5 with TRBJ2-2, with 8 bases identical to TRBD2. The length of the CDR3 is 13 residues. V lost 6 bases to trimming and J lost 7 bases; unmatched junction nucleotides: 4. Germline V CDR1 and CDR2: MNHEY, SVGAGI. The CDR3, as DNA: TGTGCCAGCAGACTAGCGGATATCGGGGAGCTGTTTTTT. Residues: CASRLADIGELFF.

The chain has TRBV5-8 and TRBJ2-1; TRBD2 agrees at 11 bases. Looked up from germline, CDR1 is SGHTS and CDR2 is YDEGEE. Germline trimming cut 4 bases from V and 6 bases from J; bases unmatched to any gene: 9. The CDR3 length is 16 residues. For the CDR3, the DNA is TGTGCCAGCAGCAGACCGGGACTAGCGGCCGGCAATGAGCAGTTCTTC. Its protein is CASSRPGLAAGNEQFF.

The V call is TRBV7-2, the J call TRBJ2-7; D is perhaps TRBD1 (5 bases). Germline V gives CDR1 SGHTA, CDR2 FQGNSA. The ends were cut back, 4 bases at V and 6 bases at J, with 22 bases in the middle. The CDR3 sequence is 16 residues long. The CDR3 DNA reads TGTGCCAGCAGCTCCCTAACCGGGTCTCAGGGCTCCGAGCAGTACTTC. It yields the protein CASSSLTGSQGSEQYF.

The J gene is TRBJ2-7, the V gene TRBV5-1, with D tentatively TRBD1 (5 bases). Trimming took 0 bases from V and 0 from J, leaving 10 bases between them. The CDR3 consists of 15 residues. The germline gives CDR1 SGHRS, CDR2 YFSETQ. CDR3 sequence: CASSLGQQYSYEQYF. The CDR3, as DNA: TGCGCCAGCAGCTTGGGACAGCAATACTCCTACGAGCAGTACTTC.

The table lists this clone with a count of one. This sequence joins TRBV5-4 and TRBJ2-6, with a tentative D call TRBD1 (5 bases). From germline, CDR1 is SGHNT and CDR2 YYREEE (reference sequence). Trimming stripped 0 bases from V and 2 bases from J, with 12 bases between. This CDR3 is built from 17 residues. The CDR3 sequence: CASSLGSDSPGANVLTF. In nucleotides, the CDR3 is TGTGCCAGCAGCTTGGGTTCCGACAGTCCTGGGGCCAACGTCCTGACTTTC.

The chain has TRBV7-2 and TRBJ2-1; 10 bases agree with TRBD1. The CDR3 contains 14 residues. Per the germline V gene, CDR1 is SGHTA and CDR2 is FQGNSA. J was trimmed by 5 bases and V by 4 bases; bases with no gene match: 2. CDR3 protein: CASSWTGGNNEQFF. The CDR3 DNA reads TGTGCCAGCAGCTGGACAGGGGGGAACAATGAGCAGTTCTTC.

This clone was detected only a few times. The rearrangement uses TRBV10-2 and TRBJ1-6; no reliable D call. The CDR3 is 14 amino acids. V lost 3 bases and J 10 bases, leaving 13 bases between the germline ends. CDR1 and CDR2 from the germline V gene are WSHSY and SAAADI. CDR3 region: CASSETDEGSPLHF. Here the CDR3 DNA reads TGCGCCAGCAGTGAAACTGATGAGGGATCACCCCTCCACTTT.

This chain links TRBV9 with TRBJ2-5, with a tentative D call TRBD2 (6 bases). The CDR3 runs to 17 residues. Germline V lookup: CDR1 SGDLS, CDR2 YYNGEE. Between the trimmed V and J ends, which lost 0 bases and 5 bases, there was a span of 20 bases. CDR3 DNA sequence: TGTGCCAGCAGCGTAGCTAATGGGATAGCGGAGGAGGAGACCCAGTACTTC. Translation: CASSVANGIAEEETQYF.

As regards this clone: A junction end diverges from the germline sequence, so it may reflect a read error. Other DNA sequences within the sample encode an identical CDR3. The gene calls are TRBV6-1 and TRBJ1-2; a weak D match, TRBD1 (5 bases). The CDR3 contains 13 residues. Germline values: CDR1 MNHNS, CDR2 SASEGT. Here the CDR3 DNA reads TGTGCCAGCAGTGAAATTAGGGGTGGCGGCTATACCTTC. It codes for CASSEIRGGGYTF.